These T cell receptor beta chains were read from a single sample in a study of blood T cells in healthy people across ages. Using its own MiXCR run on the 5' RACE reads, TCRdb lists one record per CDR3 protein. This table has about 1.6 million distinct CDR3 sequences, about 35% appearing once. Material for sequencing was blood. These receptors came from a woman aged 30 to 39 in good health. The CDR3 runs from the conserved cysteine through the conserved F or W. A D gene is named only where the DNA matches it firmly. Expanded clones get a size class; other rows say once, few or many, or leave the size out.

clone_size,j_call,v_call,d_call,cdr3_aa,cdr3_nt
-,TRBJ1-4,TRBV4-1,-,CASSPGGRGSTNEKLFF,TGCGCCAGCAGCCCAGGCGGACGAGGTTCTACTAATGAAAAACTGTTTTTT
few,TRBJ2-5,TRBV2,TRBD1,CATTGQGAQETQYF,TGTGCCACCACGGGACAGGGGGCCCAAGAGACCCAGTACTTC
-,TRBJ1-2,TRBV7-9,-,CASSLTGSQFYGYTF,TGTGCCAGCAGTTTAACAGGGAGTCAATTCTATGGCTACACCTTC
many,TRBJ1-1,TRBV29-1,-,CSVTRDVRTHTEAFF,TGCAGCGTTACGAGGGATGTAAGGACTCACACTGAAGCTTTCTTT
-,TRBJ1-5,TRBV20-1,-,CSARSPPNSNQPQHF,TGCAGTGCTCGAAGTCCCCCTAATAGCAATCAGCCCCAGCATTTT
once,TRBJ2-4,TRBV9,-,CASSVDVAKNIQYF,TGTGCCAGCAGCGTAGACGTAGCCAAAAACATTCAGTACTTC
once,TRBJ2-7,TRBV7-6,-,CASSPGRTGEVQYF,TGTGCCAGCAGCCCCGGTCGGACGGGGGAGGTGCAGTACTTC
few,TRBJ2-3,TRBV12-3/TRBV12-4,-,CASREVPGSTDTQYF,TGTGCCAGCAGGGAGGTCCCAGGGTCTACAGATACGCAGTATTTT
few,TRBJ1-5,TRBV3-1,TRBD1,CASSQGTGDQPQHF,TGTGCCAGCAGCCAGGGGACAGGGGATCAGCCCCAGCATTTT
few,TRBJ2-3,TRBV20-1,-,CSARDSAGPGDTQYF,TGCAGTGCTAGAGATTCGGCGGGGCCGGGAGATACGCAGTATTTT
once,TRBJ2-7,TRBV5-1,-,CASSLPLQHEQYF,TGCGCCAGCAGCTTGCCCCTTCAACACGAGCAGTACTTC
many,TRBJ2-7,TRBV4-1,-,CASSQADTTYEQYF,TGCGCCAGCAGCCAAGCAGACACCACCTACGAGCAGTACTTC
few,TRBJ2-7,TRBV25-1,TRBD1,CASSEWDRELIPTQYF,TGTGCCAGCAGTGAGTGGGACAGGGAATTAATCCCGACTCAGTACTTC
-,TRBJ2-7,TRBV13,-,CASNLGGARWSTYEQYF,TGTGCCAGCAACCTCGGAGGGGCAAGGTGGAGTACCTACGAGCAGTACTTC
few,TRBJ1-2,TRBV11-2,-,CASSLVGDPGYTF,TGTGCCAGCAGCTTAGTTGGGGATCCTGGCTACACCTTC
-,TRBJ2-7,TRBV7-9,-,CASSSSGDPSYEQYF,TGTGCCAGCAGCTCGAGCGGCGACCCCTCCTACGAGCAGTACTTC
many,TRBJ2-5,TRBV4-1,-,CASSQVPGGETQYF,TGCGCCAGCAGCCAAGTTCCAGGAGGGGAGACCCAGTACTTC
-,TRBJ1-1,TRBV5-4,-,CASSPAGAGNTEAFF,TGTGCCAGCAGCCCAGCAGGGGCAGGGAACACTGAAGCTTTCTTT
-,TRBJ2-5,TRBV3-1,-,CASSQLTGGGNQETQYF,TGTGCCAGCAGCCAACTCACAGGGGGGGGAAACCAAGAGACCCAGTACTTC
-,TRBJ2-5,TRBV9,-,CASSVVRTTETQYF,TGTGCCAGCAGCGTAGTGAGGACGACGGAGACCCAGTACTTC
-,TRBJ2-2,TRBV27,TRBD2,CASSFLAGVSTGELFF,TGTGCCAGCAGTTTCCTAGCGGGAGTTAGTACCGGGGAGCTGTTTTTT
few,TRBJ2-1,TRBV7-7,TRBD2,CASSPSGTFYNEQFF,TGTGCCAGCAGCCCCAGCGGGACCTTTTACAATGAGCAGTTCTTC
-,TRBJ2-2,TRBV20-1,TRBD2,CSAPGLAGGVGTGELFF,TGCAGTGCTCCGGGACTAGCGGGGGGTGTCGGCACCGGGGAGCTGTTTTTT
few,TRBJ2-7,TRBV6-5,-,CASSYGDNSYEQYF,TGTGCCAGCAGTTACGGGGACAACTCCTACGAGCAGTACTTC
-,TRBJ2-7,TRBV6-6,TRBD2,CASSYGLGVYEQYF,TGTGCCAGCAGTTACGGACTAGGGGTCTACGAGCAGTACTTC
-,TRBJ2-7,TRBV21-1,-,CASSHLRDGLADIGTYEQYF,TGTGCCAGCAGCCACCTGAGGGACGGTCTAGCCGATATAGGGACCTACGAGCAGTACTTC
many,TRBJ1-6,TRBV13,TRBD1,CASSETGKVGSPLHF,TGTGCCAGCAGCGAGACAGGGAAGGTGGGATCACCCCTCCACTTT
-,TRBJ2-1,TRBV20-1,TRBD2,CSAYGTSGRDYNEQFF,TGCAGTGCTTACGGGACTAGCGGGAGGGACTACAATGAGCAGTTCTTC
few,TRBJ2-7,TRBV3-1,-,CASSTGTSFYEQYF,TGTGCCAGCAGCACCGGGACTTCCTTCTACGAGCAGTACTTC
once,TRBJ1-6,TRBV3-1,TRBD1,CASSHGDRVNSPLHF,TGTGCCAGCAGCCACGGGGACAGGGTAAATTCACCCCTCCACTTT
-,TRBJ2-1,TRBV20-1,-,CSARDGSSGLQFF,TGCAGTGCTAGAGACGGCTCCTCGGGGCTGCAGTTCTTC
few,TRBJ1-2,TRBV30,-,CAWSVSGHGYTF,TGTGCCTGGAGTGTGTCGGGCCATGGCTACACCTTC
-,TRBJ1-1,TRBV6-6,TRBD1,CASSYSKSGGAFF,TGTGCCAGCAGTTACTCCAAGTCAGGGGGAGCTTTCTTT
few,TRBJ2-7,TRBV13,-,CASSPRLGDAEQYF,TGTGCCAGCAGCCCCAGACTGGGGGACGCCGAGCAGTACTTC
-,TRBJ1-2,TRBV9,TRBD1,CASSPRGQGLPYGYTF,TGTGCCAGCAGCCCGCGGGGACAGGGGCTTCCCTATGGCTACACCTTT
few,TRBJ2-7,TRBV7-9,-,CASSWDSNEQYF,TGTGCCAGCAGTTGGGACTCGAACGAGCAGTACTTC
few,TRBJ2-3,TRBV2,-,CASSGGIGSRADTQYF,TGTGCCAGCAGTGGAGGAATTGGGTCTAGGGCAGATACGCAGTATTTT
-,TRBJ2-2,TRBV7-2,TRBD1,CASSPTGVGELFF,TGTGCCAGCAGTCCAACAGGGGTGGGGGAGCTGTTTTTT
-,TRBJ1-2,TRBV7-9,-,CASSPEVRRGADGYTF,TGTGCCAGCAGCCCGGAGGTGAGGAGGGGGGCGGATGGCTACACCTTC
-,TRBJ2-5,TRBV7-9,-,CASSKTRAETQYF,TGTGCCAGCAGCAAAACCAGGGCAGAGACCCAGTACTTC
few,TRBJ2-3,TRBV20-1,TRBD2,CSASPTSGRTDTQYF,TGCAGTGCTTCTCCAACTAGCGGGCGCACAGATACGCAGTATTTT
-,TRBJ1-5,TRBV24-1,TRBD1,CATSDSGQGNQPQHF,TGTGCCACCAGTGATTCGGGACAGGGAAATCAGCCCCAGCATTTT
-,TRBJ2-1,TRBV7-2,TRBD2,CAGSFSSGGRSRYNEQFF,TGTGCCGGCAGCTTTAGTAGTGGCGGGAGGTCGCGGTACAATGAGCAGTTCTTC
few,TRBJ1-1,TRBV7-3,-,CASSFPQSGAFF,TGTGCCAGCAGCTTCCCTCAAAGTGGGGCTTTCTTT
few,TRBJ2-3,TRBV5-1,TRBD1,CASSAGQGAGSTDTQYF,TGCGCCAGCAGCGCGGGACAGGGAGCGGGTAGCACAGATACGCAGTATTTT
few,TRBJ2-3,TRBV4-1,-,CASSQPIRTDTQYF,TGCGCCAGCAGCCAACCGATTCGCACAGATACGCAGTATTTT
-,TRBJ2-3,TRBV5-6,TRBD2,CASSSTSYPDTQYF,TGTGCCAGCAGCTCGACTAGCTACCCAGATACGCAGTATTTT
-,TRBJ2-7,TRBV3-1,-,CASSPSRVLSYEQYF,TGTGCCAGCAGCCCTAGCAGGGTACTCTCCTACGAGCAGTACTTC
few,TRBJ2-6,TRBV9,-,CANSHVTEFGANVLTF,TGTGCTAACAGCCATGTGACAGAGTTCGGGGCCAACGTCCTGACTTTC
few,TRBJ2-1,TRBV5-1,TRBD2,CASTGGRTGGDEQFF,TGCGCCAGCACAGGCGGGAGGACCGGGGGTGATGAGCAGTTCTTC
few,TRBJ1-1,TRBV20-1,-,CSATFKSAEAFF,TGCAGTGCTACTTTCAAGTCCGCTGAAGCTTTCTTT
few,TRBJ1-6,TRBV28,-,CASSAGRLSSPLHF,TGTGCCAGCAGTGCGGGACGGTTGAGTTCACCCCTCCACTTT
-,TRBJ1-4,TRBV12-3/TRBV12-4,-,CASGQLRGTGNEKLFF,TGTGCCAGCGGACAATTAAGAGGGACGGGCAATGAAAAACTGTTTTTT
few,TRBJ2-1,TRBV14,-,CASSLKVQGHEQFF,TGTGCCAGCAGCTTAAAAGTCCAGGGCCATGAGCAGTTCTTC
-,TRBJ1-1,TRBV27,-,CASISQGGGEAFF,TGTGCCAGCATCTCTCAGGGTGGGGGTGAAGCTTTCTTT